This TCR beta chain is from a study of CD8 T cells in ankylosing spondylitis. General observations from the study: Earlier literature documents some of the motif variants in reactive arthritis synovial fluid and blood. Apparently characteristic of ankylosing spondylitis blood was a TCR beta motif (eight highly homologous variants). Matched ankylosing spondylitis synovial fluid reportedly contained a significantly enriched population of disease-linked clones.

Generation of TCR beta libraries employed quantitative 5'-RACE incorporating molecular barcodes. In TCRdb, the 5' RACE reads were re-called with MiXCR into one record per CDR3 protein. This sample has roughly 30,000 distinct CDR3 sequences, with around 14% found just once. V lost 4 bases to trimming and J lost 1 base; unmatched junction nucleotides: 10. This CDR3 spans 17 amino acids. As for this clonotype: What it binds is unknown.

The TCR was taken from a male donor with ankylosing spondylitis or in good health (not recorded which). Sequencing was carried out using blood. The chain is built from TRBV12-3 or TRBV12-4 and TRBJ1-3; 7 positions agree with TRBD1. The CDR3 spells CASSSPRDSASGNTIYF. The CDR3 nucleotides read TGTGCCAGCAGTTCTCCTCGGGACAGCGCATCTGGAAACACCATATATTTT.